This T cell receptor (beta chain) appears in the sequencing data of a study of blood T cell repertoires in COVID-19. Background on the study: From the United States, Italy and Spain came samples of acute and convalescent COVID-19.

Looked up from germline, CDR1 is SGHRS and CDR2 is YFSETQ. V lost 0 bases and J 3 bases, leaving 9 bases between the germline ends. The CDR3 extends over 14 amino acids. Study processing details: Quantification of nucleated cells was approximated via reference gene primer amplification. Using immunoSEQ multiplex PCR, the repertoire was profiled, and TCRdb retains in-frame clones only, with some absent. Clone size and the V and J calls come from that table; the DNA yielded D and trimming. The sample consists of tens of thousands of clones, about 77% of them appearing once. The TCR comes from a human donor in a cohort sampled during active COVID-19. Sequences were obtained from peripheral blood. This sequence joins TRBV5-1 and TRBJ2-5; TRBD1 is a possible D gene (6 bases). The CDR3: CASSLGQAKETQYF. Here the CDR3 DNA reads TGCGCCAGCAGCTTGGGACAGGCTAAAGAGACCCAGTACTTC. The whole variable domain, filled in from reference TRBV5-1 and TRBJ2-5, reads KAGVTQTPRYLIKTRGQQVTLSCSPISGHRSVSWYQQTPGQGLQFLFEYFSETQRNKGNFPGRFSGRQFSNSRSEMNVSTLELGDSALYLCASSLGQAKETQYFGPGTRLLVL.